Listed below are T cell receptor beta chains from one sample, sequenced in a study of CXCR3-negative and CXCR3-positive naive CD8 T cells. TCRdb reprocessed the 5' RACE reads, with one entry per CDR3 protein and no DNA. In all, the sample yields 5,800 or so distinct CDR3 sequences. The sequencing input was naive CXCR3- CD8+ T cells from blood. The receptor set was obtained from a human donor in good health. Some clones in this sample may be carry-over from other donors' samples. The CDR3 runs from the conserved cysteine through the conserved F or W. Size values are once, few and many counts, or a class for expanded clones, and some rows have none.

CDR3aa	v_gene	j_gene	len	abundance
CASSLQAIVLTDTQYF	TRBV12-3/TRBV12-4	TRBJ2-3	16	-
CASSGDFGYEQYF	TRBV7-6	TRBJ2-7	13	medium-sized
CASSFLGNQPQHF	TRBV12-3/TRBV12-4	TRBJ1-5	13	-
CASSLPPMNTEAFF	TRBV5-5	TRBJ1-1	14	medium-sized
CSVRSSGALQETQYF	TRBV29-1	TRBJ2-5	15	-
CSVEVEGSGAETQYF	TRBV29-1	TRBJ2-5	15	medium-sized
CASSSRARAIQETQYF	TRBV6-6	TRBJ2-5	16	-
CASSTGTDLDSGELFF	TRBV5-1	TRBJ2-2	16	-
CSVEEDNPDEQFF	TRBV29-1	TRBJ2-1	13	medium-sized
CSPLGGTNNEQFF	TRBV20-1	TRBJ2-1	13	-
CASSLKGANYGYTF	TRBV27	TRBJ1-2	14	-
CASSLVPPDTQYF	TRBV13	TRBJ2-3	13	medium-sized
CASSSDTSYEQYF	TRBV12-3/TRBV12-4	TRBJ2-7	13	medium-sized
CASSEGGTEAFF	TRBV4-1	TRBJ1-1	12	-
CSAGLSGGHYNEQFF	TRBV29-1	TRBJ2-1	15	-
CASSQDAAGGPYEQYF	TRBV4-3	TRBJ2-7	16	medium-sized
CATSPGGELYGYTF	TRBV5-1	TRBJ1-2	14	medium-sized
CASSLARSDRINYNEQFF	TRBV7-9	TRBJ2-1	18	-
CSALWDTGELFF	TRBV29-1	TRBJ2-2	12	medium-sized
CSVASGGYGYTF	TRBV29-1	TRBJ1-2	12	medium-sized
CASSPIVRDSTDTQYF	TRBV11-2	TRBJ2-3	16	-
CASSQSGTGWSDTQYF	TRBV14	TRBJ2-3	16	-
CAAYERVGQFF	TRBV21-1	TRBJ2-1	11	medium-sized
CASSLGLWNEQFF	TRBV6-2/TRBV6-3	TRBJ2-1	13	-
CASSLAEGAAETQYF	TRBV5-1	TRBJ2-5	15	-
CASSTGLAGGLDTQYF	TRBV6-5	TRBJ2-3	16	-
CSARHEGLAFF	TRBV20-1	TRBJ1-1	11	-
CSARMGLGTEAFF	TRBV20-1	TRBJ1-1	13	-
CASSYSYGRKGTQYF	TRBV6-2/TRBV6-3	TRBJ2-5	15	-
CASSYGVVYRVGDRNQPQHF	TRBV6-2/TRBV6-3	TRBJ1-5	20	-
CSVPEGGSAYEQYF	TRBV29-1	TRBJ2-7	14	-
CASSELGGAYTEAFF	TRBV2	TRBJ1-1	15	medium-sized
CASSDGGLNVYEQYF	TRBV2	TRBJ2-7	15	-
CASSLRPGNEQFF	TRBV28	TRBJ2-1	13	-
CSANPLASDTQYF	TRBV29-1	TRBJ2-3	13	medium-sized
CASSSPGGGFYEQYF	TRBV5-1	TRBJ2-7	15	-
CASSLAGRNTEAFF	TRBV5-1	TRBJ1-1	14	medium-sized
CASSESGKGRARGGYGYTF	TRBV25-1	TRBJ1-2	19	large
CASSLGGNTGELFF	TRBV7-9	TRBJ2-2	14	medium-sized
CASRVGTGYTF	TRBV6-2/TRBV6-3	TRBJ1-2	11	medium-sized
CAISPQETYYEQYF	TRBV10-3	TRBJ2-7	14	-
CASSQVGAGGYEQYF	TRBV14	TRBJ2-7	15	-
CASSDTGTTLSGANVLTF	TRBV2	TRBJ2-6	18	medium-sized
CASGQPSSSYNEQFF	TRBV12-5	TRBJ2-1	15	-
CASSPDIGGNQPQHF	TRBV4-3	TRBJ1-5	15	-
CSCVWIDNEQFF	TRBV29-1	TRBJ2-1	12	medium-sized
CASSKPGQGGRDQETQYF	TRBV5-6	TRBJ2-5	18	-
CASSQDLIIGREAFF	TRBV14	TRBJ1-1	15	medium-sized
CSGGVQNTGSCFF	TRBV29-1	TRBJ2-2	13	-